Listed below are T cell receptor beta chains from one sample, sequenced in a study of blood T cell repertoires in COVID-19. The method was immunoSEQ multiplex PCR; TCRdb's version includes in-frame clones alone and lacks a portion of them. The table has 150,000 to 200,000 clones, 65% to 90% seen once. Sequenced material: peripheral blood. The receptor source for this set is a man aged 55-75 years with acute or convalescent COVID-19. Both conserved end residues are part of each CDR3. Each record gives: D gene, V gene, J gene, clone size, CDR3 DNA, CDR3 protein. A D gene is named only where the DNA matches it firmly. Rows may omit the clone size; those that give it use once, few, many or a size class.

TRBD1	TRBV29-1	TRBJ1-6	-	TGCAGCGTGGCCTCGGGACAGAGTAATTCACCCCTCCACTTT	CSVASGQSNSPLHF
-	TRBV13	TRBJ1-2	-	TGTGCCAGCAGCTTACAGGGTAGAGGCTACACCTTC	CASSLQGRGYTF
TRBD1	TRBV7-9	TRBJ1-2	-	TGTGCCAGCAGCCAGGGGGCAGCTTCCTATGGCTACACCTTC	CASSQGAASYGYTF
-	TRBV13	TRBJ2-7	-	TGTGCCAGCAGCCGAATTAACAGGGATGACTACGAGCAGTACTTC	CASSRINRDDYEQYF
-	TRBV11-3	TRBJ2-7	-	TGTGCCAGCAGCTTAGGGCCAGACACCTACGAGCAGTACTTC	CASSLGPDTYEQYF
TRBD2	TRBV18	TRBJ2-7	-	TGTGCCAGCTCACCATCGGCTAGCGGGACACGGGAGCAGTACTTC	CASSPSASGTREQYF
-	TRBV28	TRBJ2-7	once	TGTGCCAGCACCCCGGGGGACGAGCAGTACTTC	CASTPGDEQYF
-	TRBV28	TRBJ1-2	-	TGTGCCAGCAGTTTAGCGTTTTATGGCTACACCTTC	CASSLAFYGYTF
-	TRBV5-1	TRBJ1-1	-	TGCGCCAGCAGCTCAAGACAGCGGAACACTGAAGCTTTCTTT	CASSSRQRNTEAFF
TRBD2	TRBV30	TRBJ2-1	-	TGTGCCTGGAGCGGGACTAGCAGGTACAATGAGCAGTTCTTC	CAWSGTSRYNEQFF
-	TRBV19	TRBJ2-2	many	TGTGCCAGTAGTTGGGGAGGCGCGGAGCTGTTTTTT	CASSWGGAELFF
TRBD1	TRBV5-1	TRBJ1-2	-	TGCGCCAGCAGCTCGGGGACAGGAGCATATGGCTACACCTTC	CASSSGTGAYGYTF
TRBD1	TRBV24-1	TRBJ2-3	-	TGTGCCACCAGTGACATGGGACAGGGTCGGAATACGCAGTATTTT	CATSDMGQGRNTQYF
TRBD1	TRBV6-5	TRBJ1-1	-	TGTGCCAGCAGTCCCCAGGGGGGAAGGAGGACTGAAGCTTTCTTT	CASSPQGGRRTEAFF
TRBD2	TRBV27	TRBJ2-3	-	TGTGCCAGCAGTTTTAGCGGGACCACAGATACGCAGTATTTT	CASSFSGTTDTQYF
TRBD1	TRBV30	TRBJ1-4	-	TGTGCCTTACAGGGGACTAATGAAAAACTGTTTTTT	CALQGTNEKLFF
TRBD2	TRBV30	TRBJ2-1	-	TGTGCCTGGAGGTCCGGGACTAGCGGGAGGGTAGTAGATGAGCAGTTCTTC	CAWRSGTSGRVVDEQFF
TRBD1	TRBV6-5	TRBJ1-2	once	TGTGCCGGGGGACAGGGGGCGATTCCCTACACCTTC	CAGGQGAIPYTF
-	TRBV6-1	TRBJ1-5	-	TGTGCCAGCAGTGAGGGCGGGCCCGTTAGCAATCAGCCCCAGCATTTT	CASSEGGPVSNQPQHF
-	TRBV27	TRBJ1-5	-	TGTGCCAGCCCCTGGGAGCAGTATAGCAATCAGCCCCAGCATTTT	CASPWEQYSNQPQHF
-	TRBV28	TRBJ1-1	-	TGTGCCAGCAGTGACAGTTCGAACACTGAAGCTTTCTTT	CASSDSSNTEAFF
TRBD1	TRBV18	TRBJ1-3	-	TGTGCCAGCTCACCGGGACAGGGAAACACCATATATTTT	CASSPGQGNTIYF
-	TRBV5-8	TRBJ1-5	-	TGTGCCAGCGGCCGGTGGGGGGGGAATCAGCCCCAGCATTTT	CASGRWGGNQPQHF
-	TRBV5-1	TRBJ1-1	-	TGCGCCAGCAGCTTGGAAGGGACAACGAACACTGAAGCTTTCTTT	CASSLEGTTNTEAFF
TRBD2	TRBV28	TRBJ2-7	-	TGTGCCAGCAGGGATTTCGGACTAGCGGTTGCCTACGAGCAGTACTTC	CASRDFGLAVAYEQYF
-	TRBV2	TRBJ2-1	-	TGTGCCAGCAGTTTGGGGCCTTGGGATGAGCAGTTCTTC	CASSLGPWDEQFF
-	TRBV21-1	TRBJ2-7	-	TGTGCCGGAAAAAGACAGGGGGCGCGTTGTTCGCGGCAGTACTTC	CAGKRQGARCSRQYF
-	TRBV28	TRBJ1-5	-	TGTGCCAGCAGTTTAGGACAGACTTATCAGCCCCAGCATTTT	CASSLGQTYQPQHF
TRBD1	TRBV4-1	TRBJ1-5	-	TGCGCCAGCAGCCAAGAAGACAGGGTCGGACAGCCCCAGCATTTT	CASSQEDRVGQPQHF
-	TRBV3-1/TRBV3-2	TRBJ1-6	-	TGTGCCAGCAGCCAAGATGGGCCAGTGTATAATTCACCCCTCCACTTT	CASSQDGPVYNSPLHF
TRBD1	TRBV19	TRBJ1-5	few	TGTGCCAGTAGTATGGGACAGGTCAATCAGCCCCAGCATTTT	CASSMGQVNQPQHF
-	TRBV20-1	TRBJ2-5	-	TGCAGTGCTAGAGCCCTAGCAGCCCAGTACTTC	CSARALAAQYF
-	TRBV10-3	TRBJ1-6	-	TGTGCCATCAGTGAGCGGGGAGCAGGGGAAGGTAATTCACCCCTCCACTTT	CAISERGAGEGNSPLHF
TRBD2	TRBV9	TRBJ2-2	-	TGTGCCAGCAGCGAGCTGGGACTAGCGGGACACACCGGGGAGCTGTTTTTT	CASSELGLAGHTGELFF